This is a list of T cell receptor beta chains from one sample in a study of Ad26.COV2.S vaccination and SARS-CoV-2 variants. Sequencing was performed with immunoSEQ multiplex PCR; in TCRdb, only in-frame clones are kept and a portion is missing. This sample has about 440,000 clones, with 80% to 95% found just once. The sequencing used peripheral blood, collected in a trial of Ad26.COV2.S vaccine versus placebo. All receptors derive from a person aged 18-65 years who received the Ad26.COV2.S COVID-19 vaccine or a placebo. Both conserved end residues are part of each CDR3. The D gene is left open where the match is weak. Size values are once, few and many counts, or a class for expanded clones, and some rows have none.

TRBJ2-7,NA,TRBV19,TRBD1,TGTGCCAGTAGTACCGGACAGGGAGCACCCTACGAGCAGTACTTC,CASSTGQGAPYEQYF
TRBJ2-7,NA,TRBV28,TRBD1,TGTGCCACTGGACCGGGACAGGAGACCTACGAGCAGTACTTC,CATGPGQETYEQYF
TRBJ2-7,NA,TRBV7-9,NA,TGTGCCAGCAGCCGAGGGACCTACGAGCAGTACTTC,CASSRGTYEQYF
TRBJ2-3,NA,TRBV28,NA,TGTGCCAGCAGTTTAGGGTCTCCCAAGACGCAGTATTTT,CASSLGSPKTQYF
TRBJ2-7,NA,TRBV7-9,NA,TGTGCCAGCAGCTTAACGAGTCAGGGCACCTACGAGCAGTACTTC,CASSLTSQGTYEQYF
TRBJ2-3,NA,TRBV21-1,NA,TGTGCCAGCAGCAAAGGGGCAAGGGTAGCAGGATCCACCCTGAAAGATACGCAGTATTTT,CASSKGARVAGSTLKDTQYF
TRBJ2-3,NA,TRBV4-1,NA,TGCGCCAGCAGCCCTACTAGGGAAGGCACAGATACGCAGTATTTT,CASSPTREGTDTQYF
TRBJ2-5,NA,TRBV6-5,NA,TGTGCCAGCAGGGCCGATGCAGCACATCAAGAGACCCAGTACTTC,CASRADAAHQETQYF
TRBJ2-7,NA,TRBV5-4,TRBD2,TGTGCCAGCAGCTTGTTTGGGACTACTAGGGGGCAGTACTTC,CASSLFGTTRGQYF
TRBJ2-2,NA,TRBV7-3,NA,TGTGCCAGCAGCTCAAACACCGGGGAGCTGTTTTTT,CASSSNTGELFF
TRBJ1-1,NA,TRBV7-9,NA,TGTGCCAGCTGTGATAGGGCCCTTGAAGCTTTCTTT,CASCDRALEAFF
TRBJ2-5,NA,TRBV9,TRBD2,TGTGCCAGCAGCCCCCGACTAGCGGCTTGGGGGGAGACCCAGTACTTC,CASSPRLAAWGETQYF
TRBJ2-3,NA,TRBV2,TRBD2,TGTGCCAGCAGGTCTCTAGCGGGGATCACAGATACGCAGTATTTT,CASRSLAGITDTQYF
TRBJ2-7,NA,TRBV7-4,TRBD2,TGTGCCAGCAGCTTAGAGACTAGCGGGATCCACGAGCAGTACTTC,CASSLETSGIHEQYF
TRBJ1-2,few,TRBV11-2,NA,TGTGCCAGCAGCTTAGTCCTCCGGGCGGGAGTGGGCTACACCTTC,CASSLVLRAGVGYTF
TRBJ1-3,NA,TRBV29-1,NA,TGCAGCGTTGCGGTGTTCTCTGGAAACACCATATATTTT,CSVAVFSGNTIYF
TRBJ2-1,NA,TRBV2,TRBD2,TGTGCCAGCAGTGAAGGCGGGGGCTCCTACAATGAGCAGTTCTTC,CASSEGGGSYNEQFF
TRBJ2-7,NA,TRBV3-1/TRBV3-2,NA,TGTGCCAGCAGCCAATTCGGAGGGACTCACTCCTACGAGCAGTACTTC,CASSQFGGTHSYEQYF
TRBJ2-1,NA,TRBV7-9,NA,TGTGCCAGCAGCTACGTGCCAGGGGACAATGAGCAGTTCTTC,CASSYVPGDNEQFF
TRBJ1-2,NA,TRBV6-2/TRBV6-3,NA,TGTGCCAGCAGTTACTCGGCCGGGCGACTGCGTGGCTACACCTTC,CASSYSAGRLRGYTF
TRBJ2-7,NA,TRBV7-2,TRBD2,TGTGCCAGCAGTTCGACTAGCGGGAGGCCCTATCGCGGGCAGTACTTC,CASSSTSGRPYRGQYF
TRBJ2-7,NA,TRBV5-5,TRBD2,TGTGCCAGCAGCTTGGGGACTAGCGGCTACGAGCAGTACTTC,CASSLGTSGYEQYF